Described below is a single TCR beta chain sequence and its context. The V segment lost 4 bases and the J segment 4 bases; nucleotides outside the gene matches: 5. CDR1 is SGHTA and CDR2 is FQGTGA in the germline V gene. There are 14 residues in the CDR3. This sample was included in a study of cytomegalovirus exposure and HLA in healthy donors. A multiplex PCR was run with 60 Vbeta primers and 13 Jbeta primers. TCRdb keeps only in-frame clones here, not all; method: immunoSEQ multiplex PCR. This sample carries about 160,000 clones, 76% of them seen once, and the ten largest clones take over 1.3%. This sequence originates from a man between 60 and 70 years old in good health and CMV-seronegative. The chain uses TRBV7-3 and TRBJ2-3, with TRBD1 matching 7 bases. Material for sequencing was PBMCs. CDR3 protein: CASSSRQGPDTQYF. The CDR3 coding sequence is TGTGCCAGCAGCTCCCGACAGGGCCCAGATACGCAGTATTTT.